One and the same sample provided the 21 T cell receptor beta chains below, sequenced in a study of identical twins. TCRdb used MiXCR to reprocess the 5' RACE reads, holding one entry per CDR3 protein. The sample has about 690,000 distinct CDR3 sequences; 5.5% to 7.5% are singletons. Sequencing was carried out using naive T cells sorted from blood. These receptors came from a man between 18 and 29 years old in good health.

The table lists this clonotype with many counts. The chain couples TRBV12-3 or TRBV12-4 to TRBJ2-1, with D maybe TRBD1 (5 bases). Trimming took 1 base from V and 8 from J, leaving 12 bases between them. CDR3 length equals 14 residues. CDR3 sequence: CASSLGFGADEQFF. The CDR3 DNA reads as TGTGCCAGCAGTTTAGGGTTTGGGGCCGATGAGCAGTTCTTC.

In its sample, this clonotype was seen a few times. The chain employs TRBV10-3 and TRBJ1-2; D unclear. V was trimmed by 3 bases and J by 0 bases, leaving 8 bases between them. The CDR3 loop spans 14 amino acids. In germline, CDR1 is ENHRY, CDR2 SYGVKD. The CDR3 loop reads CAISELSSNYGYTF. CDR3 in DNA: TGTGCCATCAGTGAACTTAGTTCTAACTATGGCTACACCTTC.

This clonotype was recorded many times. The V call is TRBV20-1, the J call TRBJ2-5, with 13 bases fitting TRBD2. V shed 1 base, J shed 4 bases, and the junction held 9 bases outside the gene matches. This CDR3 has 17 residues. Germline CDR1 is DFQATT and CDR2 is SNEGSKA (reference sequence). CDR3 region: CSARGAGLAGVPETQYF. CDR3 nucleotide sequence: TGCAGTGCTAGAGGGGCCGGACTAGCGGGAGTCCCAGAGACCCAGTACTTC.

This clonotype was seen ten or more times. The chain uses TRBV6-4 and TRBJ2-2; D uncertain. Trimming shortened V by 1 base and J by 6 bases, and 6 bases separated the two germline ends. The germline CDR1 and CDR2 sequences are MRHNA and SNTAGT. This CDR3 has 13 residues. The DNA for the CDR3 is TGTGCCAGCAGTGACTTCGAGGCCGGGGAGCTGTTTTTT. This sequence encodes CASSDFEAGELFF.

The sample holds many counts of this clonotype. The junction differs from germline at one of its ends, possibly a read error. The genes are TRBV29-1 and TRBJ1-2; maybe TRBD1 (6 bases). The CDR3 sequence is 14 residues long. CDR1 is SQVTM, CDR2 ANQGSEA, per germline. The chain's CDR3 is CSVEIGQPNYGYTF. For the CDR3, the DNA is TGCAGCGTTGAAATCGGACAGCCTAATTATGGCTACACCTTC.

The CDR3 nucleotides read TGCAGTGCTAGGTTCCCCACAGATACGCAGTATTTT. Protein product: CSARFPTDTQYF. The rearrangement joins TRBV20-1 to TRBJ2-3; no clear D gene. CDR1 is DFQATT and CDR2 is SNEGSKA in the germline V gene (reference sequence). The CDR3 covers 12 residues. V was pared by 3 bases and J by 2 bases, with 6 bases between.

This clonotype occurred many times. The chain has TRBV28 and TRBJ2-2; 12 bases agree with TRBD1. This CDR3 is built from 16 residues. With 3 bases clipped from V and 7 bases from J, the junction kept 6 bases outside the gene matches. Germline V gene lookup returns CDR1 MDHEN and CDR2 SYDVKM. The CDR3 DNA reads TGTGCCAGCAGTTTGCTGGGACAGGGGGCCCACGGGGAGCTGTTTTTT. As protein: CASSLLGQGAHGELFF.

This chain joins TRBV24-1 and TRBJ2-3, with TRBD2 identical over 11 bases. J lost 2 bases, V lost 2 bases, and 5 bases had no gene match. Per the germline V gene, CDR1 is KGHDR and CDR2 is SFDVKD. The CDR3 consists of 17 residues. CDR3 residues: CATSDSSGLAATDTQYF. In DNA, the CDR3 is TGTGCCACCAGTGATTCGTCGGGACTAGCGGCCACAGATACGCAGTATTTT.

This clonotype was seen a few times. The gene calls are TRBV10-3 and TRBJ2-1, with TRBD2 as a possible D gene (6 bases). The CDR3 has 14 amino acids. Trimming pared 7 bases from V and 1 base from J, leaving 11 bases between. Germline V gene data show CDR1 as ENHRY and CDR2 as SYGVKD. This chain's CDR3 is CAIKGTDSYNEQFF. CDR3 in DNA: TGTGCCATCAAAGGGACTGATTCCTACAATGAGCAGTTCTTC.

The chain joins TRBV5-1 to TRBJ2-5; D not resolved. There are 15 residues in the CDR3. The germline V gene has CDR1 SGHRS and CDR2 YFSETQ. V lost 1 base and J lost 5, with 15 bases in between. The CDR3: CASSLTPGFRETQYF. In DNA, the CDR3 is TGCGCCAGCAGCTTGACTCCCGGGTTCAGGGAGACCCAGTACTTC. The full variable domain, with the rest looked up from reference TRBV5-1 and TRBJ2-5, is KAGVTQTPRYLIKTRGQQVTLSCSPISGHRSVSWYQQTPGQGLQFLFEYFSETQRNKGNFPGRFSGRQFSNSRSEMNVSTLELGDSALYLCASSLTPGFRETQYFGPGTRLLVL.

This clonotype has ten or more counts. This chain links TRBV27 with TRBJ2-1; 7 positions match TRBD2. The CDR3 runs 15 residues. The V gene end was trimmed by 2 bases and the J gene end by 3 bases; junction bases not matched to a gene: 4. Per germline, CDR1 MNHEY and CDR2 SMNVEV (reference sequence). The CDR3 spells CASSLLAERYNEQFF. The CDR3 DNA reads as TGTGCCAGCAGTTTACTAGCGGAGCGCTACAATGAGCAGTTCTTC.

This clonotype has at least ten counts. The rearrangement links TRBV12-3 or TRBV12-4 to TRBJ2-7, with a tentative D call TRBD1 (5 bases). Trimming removed 4 bases at V and 3 bases at J, with 10 bases between. The CDR3 length is 13 residues. Here the CDR3 reads CASSSDSLYEQYF. CDR3 nucleotide sequence: TGTGCCAGCAGTTCCGACAGTCTCTACGAGCAGTACTTC.

At least ten counts were recorded for this clonotype. The CDR3 nucleotides read TGCGCCAGCAGTTGGGGCGGGGAGCAGTTCTTC. This sequence encodes CASSWGGEQFF. This chain connects TRBV5-1 to TRBJ2-1; D could derive from TRBD1 or TRBD2 (5 bases each). Trimming cost V 5 bases and J 10 bases, with 10 bases left between them. Germline V gene data show CDR1 as SGHRS and CDR2 as YFSETQ. The CDR3 length is 11 residues.

This rearrangement joins TRBV13 to TRBJ2-5; 9 nucleotides agree with TRBD1. V trimming: 5 bases; J trimming: 1 base; junction bases outside the gene matches: 14. The CDR3 runs 18 residues. Per the germline V gene, CDR1 is PRHDT and CDR2 is FYEKMQ (reference sequence). CDR3 in amino acids: CASSQTGGSPKSQETQYF. The CDR3 region has the DNA TGTGCCAGCAGCCAAACAGGGGGCTCCCCAAAGAGCCAAGAGACCCAGTACTTC.

This clonotype was detected a few times. The chain employs TRBV27 and TRBJ2-7, with unresolved D. The V end lost 4 bases, the J end lost 3 bases, and 13 bases lay between the germline ends. The CDR3 spans 14 residues. Germline CDR1 and CDR2: MNHEY and SMNVEV (reference sequence). The DNA of the CDR3 is TGTGCCAGCAGTTCTGTAGGCTACCACTACGAGCAGTACTTC. It translates to CASSSVGYHYEQYF.

CDR3 sequence (DNA): TGTGCCAGCAGCTTAGATCGTCGCTTCTTGGCTACCCAGTACTTC. This encodes CASSLDRRFLATQYF. The chain couples TRBV11-2 to TRBJ2-5; D unresolved. The CDR3 sequence is 15 residues long. Germline CDR1 is SGHAT and CDR2 is FQNNGV. V lost 0 bases to trimming and J lost 8 bases, with 16 bases between them.

This clonotype was picked up a small number of times. The chain uses TRBV4-2 and TRBJ2-3, with D perhaps matching TRBD1 or TRBD2 (5 bases each). The CDR3 length is 17 residues. Deletions cut 3 bases from V and 4 bases from J, with 20 bases between. Germline V lookup: CDR1 LGHNA, CDR2 YNFKEQ. The CDR3 DNA reads TGTGCCAGCAGCCACGGTAGCCGGGACGATCGGGCAGATACGCAGTATTTT. It is translated as CASSHGSRDDRADTQYF.

This clonotype was counted between two and nine times. The chain employs TRBV20-1 and TRBJ2-1, with TRBD2 matching over 9 bases. The V segment lost 4 bases and the J segment 7 bases; nucleotides outside the gene matches: 11. Germline lookup yields CDR1 DFQATT and CDR2 SNEGSKA (reference sequence). This CDR3 region has 15 residues. The CDR3 is CSAIPTSGYKNEQFF. The CDR3 nucleotides are TGCAGTGCTATCCCGACTAGCGGATACAAAAATGAGCAGTTCTTC.

This clonotype was seen ten or more times. V is TRBV20-1 and J is TRBJ2-2; D gene ambiguous. The CDR3 loop spans 15 amino acids. Between the trimmed V and J ends, which lost 2 bases and 2 bases, there was a span of 12 bases. Germline CDR1 and CDR2: DFQATT and SNEGSKA (reference sequence). The CDR3 is CSARPPLGNTGELFF. The CDR3 nucleotides read TGCAGTGCTAGACCCCCCCTCGGTAACACCGGGGAGCTGTTTTTT.

This clonotype has ten or more counts. The chain carries TRBV12-3 or TRBV12-4 and TRBJ1-1, with D possibly being TRBD1 (5 bases). CDR3 size: 13 residues. With 5 bases removed from V and 7 bases from J, the gap between germline ends came to 14 bases. The CDR3 here is CASSRTGSVEAFF. DNA for the CDR3: TGTGCCAGCAGTCGAACAGGTTCCGTTGAAGCTTTCTTT.

This clonotype has ten or more counts. The J gene is TRBJ2-5, the V gene TRBV6-1, with TRBD1 matching 8 bases. The length of the CDR3 is 13 residues. Germline-derived CDR1 and CDR2 are MNHNS and SASEGT. The junction had 5 bases not matched to a gene; V was cut back by 6 bases and J by 5 bases. CDR3 DNA: TGTGCCAGCAGCGACAGGGGTCGGGAGACCCAGTACTTC. Translated, it gives CASSDRGRETQYF.